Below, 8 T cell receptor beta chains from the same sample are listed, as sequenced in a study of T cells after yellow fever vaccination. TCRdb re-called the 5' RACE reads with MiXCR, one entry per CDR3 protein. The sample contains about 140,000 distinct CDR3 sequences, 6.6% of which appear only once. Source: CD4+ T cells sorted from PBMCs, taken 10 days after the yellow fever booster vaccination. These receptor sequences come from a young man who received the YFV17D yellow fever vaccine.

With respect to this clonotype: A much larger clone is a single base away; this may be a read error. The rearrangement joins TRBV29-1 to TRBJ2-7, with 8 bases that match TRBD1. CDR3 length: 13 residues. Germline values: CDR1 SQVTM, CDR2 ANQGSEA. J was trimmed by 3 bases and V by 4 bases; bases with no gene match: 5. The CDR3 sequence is CSVAGTGIYEQYF. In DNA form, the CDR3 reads TGCAGCGTTGCCGGGACAGGTATCTACGAGCAGTACTTC.

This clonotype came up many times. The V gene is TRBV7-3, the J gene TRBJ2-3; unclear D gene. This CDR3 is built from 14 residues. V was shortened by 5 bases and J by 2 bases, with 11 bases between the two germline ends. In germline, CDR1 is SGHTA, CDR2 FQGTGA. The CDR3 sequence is CASSVTGFTDTQYF. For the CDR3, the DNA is TGTGCCAGCAGCGTGACTGGCTTCACAGATACGCAGTATTTT.

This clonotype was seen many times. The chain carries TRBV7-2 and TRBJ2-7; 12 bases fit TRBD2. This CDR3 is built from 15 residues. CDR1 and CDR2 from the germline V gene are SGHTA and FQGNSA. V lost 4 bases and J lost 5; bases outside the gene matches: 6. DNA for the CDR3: TGTGCCAGCAGCTCCCGACTAGCGGGAGTGAACGAGCAGTACTTC. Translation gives CASSSRLAGVNEQYF.

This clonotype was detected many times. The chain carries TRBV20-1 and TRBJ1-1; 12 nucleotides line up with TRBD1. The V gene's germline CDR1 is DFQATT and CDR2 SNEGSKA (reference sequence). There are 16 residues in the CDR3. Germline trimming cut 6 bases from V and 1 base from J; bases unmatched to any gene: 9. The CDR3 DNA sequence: TGCAGTGCAAGTGGGGGACAGGGGGCGGCGAACACTGAAGCTTTCTTT. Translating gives CSASGGQGAANTEAFF.

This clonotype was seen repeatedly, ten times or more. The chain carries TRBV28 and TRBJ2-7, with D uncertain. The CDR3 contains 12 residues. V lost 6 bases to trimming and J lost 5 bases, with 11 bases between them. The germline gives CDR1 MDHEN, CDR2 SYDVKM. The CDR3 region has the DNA TGTGCCAGCAGAACATATACCCACGAGCAGTACTTC. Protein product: CASRTYTHEQYF. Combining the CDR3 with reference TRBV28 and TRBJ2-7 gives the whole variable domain DVKVTQSSRYLVKRTGEKVFLECVQDMDHENMFWYRQDPGLGLRLIYFSYDVKMKEKGDIPEGYSVSREKKERFSLILESASTNQTSMYLCASRTYTHEQYFGPGTRLTVT.

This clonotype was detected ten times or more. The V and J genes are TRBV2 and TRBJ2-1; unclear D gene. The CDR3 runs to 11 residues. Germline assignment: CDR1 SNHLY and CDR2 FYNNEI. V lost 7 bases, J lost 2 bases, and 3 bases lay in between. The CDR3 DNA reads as TGTGCCAGCAACACCTACAATGAGCAGTTCTTC. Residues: CASNTYNEQFF.

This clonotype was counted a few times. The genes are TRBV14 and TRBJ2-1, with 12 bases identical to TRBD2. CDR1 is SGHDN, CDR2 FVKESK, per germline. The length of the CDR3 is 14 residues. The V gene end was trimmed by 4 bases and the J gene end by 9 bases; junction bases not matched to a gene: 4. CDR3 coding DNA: TGTGCCAGCAGCCCTAGCGGGAGGGCCTTTGAGCAGTTCTTC. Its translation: CASSPSGRAFEQFF.

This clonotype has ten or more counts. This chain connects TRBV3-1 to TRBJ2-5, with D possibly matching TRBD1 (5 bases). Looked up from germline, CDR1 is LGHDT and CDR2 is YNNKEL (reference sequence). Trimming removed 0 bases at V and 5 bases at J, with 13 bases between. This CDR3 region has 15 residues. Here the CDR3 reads CASSQEGKGLETQYF. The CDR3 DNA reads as TGTGCCAGCAGCCAAGAAGGCAAGGGGTTGGAGACCCAGTACTTC.